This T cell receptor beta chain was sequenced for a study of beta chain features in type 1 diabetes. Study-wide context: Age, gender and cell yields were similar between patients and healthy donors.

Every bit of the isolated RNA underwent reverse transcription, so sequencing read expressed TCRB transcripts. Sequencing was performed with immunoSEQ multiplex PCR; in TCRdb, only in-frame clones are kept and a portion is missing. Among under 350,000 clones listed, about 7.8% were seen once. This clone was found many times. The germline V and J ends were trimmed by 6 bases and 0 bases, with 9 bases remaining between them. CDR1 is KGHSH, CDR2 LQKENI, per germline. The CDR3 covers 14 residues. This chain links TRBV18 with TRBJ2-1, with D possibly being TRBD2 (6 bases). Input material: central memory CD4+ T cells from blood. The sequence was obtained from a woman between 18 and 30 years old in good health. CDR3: CASSGGSSYNEQFF. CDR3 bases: TGTGCCAGCTCTGGGGGGAGCTCCTACAATGAGCAGTTCTTC.